This T cell receptor (beta chain) was recovered during a study of shared clonotypes between healthy human individuals. About the study: CD4 naive and CD4 memory each took three plates per donor, while CD8 naive took two and CD8 memory one. Study-wide results and limits: Lower generation probabilities were found for non-shared clonotypes than for those shared by all four donors.

With regard to this clone: Its antigen is not identified.

The protocol was immunoSEQ multiplex PCR, while the TCRdb copy is restricted to in-frame clones and leaves out a portion. The sample has some 1 million clones, roughly 75% seen once. Researchers partitioned CD4+ cells into CD45RA+ naive and CD45RA-negative memory subsets. CDR3 size: 13 residues. Germline values: CDR1 SGHDT, CDR2 YYEEEE. V lost 3 bases, J lost 10 bases, and 11 bases lay in between. The sequence was obtained from a man aged 18 to 29 in good health. The genes are TRBV5-6 and TRBJ1-6, with a possible D match to TRBD1 (6 bases). The sample consisted of memory CD4+ T cells sorted from blood. The subset was: CD45RA-negative fraction. The CDR3 region is CASSSSGESPLHF. The CDR3 DNA follows: TGTGCCAGCAGCTCTTCAGGGGAATCACCCCTCCACTTT.